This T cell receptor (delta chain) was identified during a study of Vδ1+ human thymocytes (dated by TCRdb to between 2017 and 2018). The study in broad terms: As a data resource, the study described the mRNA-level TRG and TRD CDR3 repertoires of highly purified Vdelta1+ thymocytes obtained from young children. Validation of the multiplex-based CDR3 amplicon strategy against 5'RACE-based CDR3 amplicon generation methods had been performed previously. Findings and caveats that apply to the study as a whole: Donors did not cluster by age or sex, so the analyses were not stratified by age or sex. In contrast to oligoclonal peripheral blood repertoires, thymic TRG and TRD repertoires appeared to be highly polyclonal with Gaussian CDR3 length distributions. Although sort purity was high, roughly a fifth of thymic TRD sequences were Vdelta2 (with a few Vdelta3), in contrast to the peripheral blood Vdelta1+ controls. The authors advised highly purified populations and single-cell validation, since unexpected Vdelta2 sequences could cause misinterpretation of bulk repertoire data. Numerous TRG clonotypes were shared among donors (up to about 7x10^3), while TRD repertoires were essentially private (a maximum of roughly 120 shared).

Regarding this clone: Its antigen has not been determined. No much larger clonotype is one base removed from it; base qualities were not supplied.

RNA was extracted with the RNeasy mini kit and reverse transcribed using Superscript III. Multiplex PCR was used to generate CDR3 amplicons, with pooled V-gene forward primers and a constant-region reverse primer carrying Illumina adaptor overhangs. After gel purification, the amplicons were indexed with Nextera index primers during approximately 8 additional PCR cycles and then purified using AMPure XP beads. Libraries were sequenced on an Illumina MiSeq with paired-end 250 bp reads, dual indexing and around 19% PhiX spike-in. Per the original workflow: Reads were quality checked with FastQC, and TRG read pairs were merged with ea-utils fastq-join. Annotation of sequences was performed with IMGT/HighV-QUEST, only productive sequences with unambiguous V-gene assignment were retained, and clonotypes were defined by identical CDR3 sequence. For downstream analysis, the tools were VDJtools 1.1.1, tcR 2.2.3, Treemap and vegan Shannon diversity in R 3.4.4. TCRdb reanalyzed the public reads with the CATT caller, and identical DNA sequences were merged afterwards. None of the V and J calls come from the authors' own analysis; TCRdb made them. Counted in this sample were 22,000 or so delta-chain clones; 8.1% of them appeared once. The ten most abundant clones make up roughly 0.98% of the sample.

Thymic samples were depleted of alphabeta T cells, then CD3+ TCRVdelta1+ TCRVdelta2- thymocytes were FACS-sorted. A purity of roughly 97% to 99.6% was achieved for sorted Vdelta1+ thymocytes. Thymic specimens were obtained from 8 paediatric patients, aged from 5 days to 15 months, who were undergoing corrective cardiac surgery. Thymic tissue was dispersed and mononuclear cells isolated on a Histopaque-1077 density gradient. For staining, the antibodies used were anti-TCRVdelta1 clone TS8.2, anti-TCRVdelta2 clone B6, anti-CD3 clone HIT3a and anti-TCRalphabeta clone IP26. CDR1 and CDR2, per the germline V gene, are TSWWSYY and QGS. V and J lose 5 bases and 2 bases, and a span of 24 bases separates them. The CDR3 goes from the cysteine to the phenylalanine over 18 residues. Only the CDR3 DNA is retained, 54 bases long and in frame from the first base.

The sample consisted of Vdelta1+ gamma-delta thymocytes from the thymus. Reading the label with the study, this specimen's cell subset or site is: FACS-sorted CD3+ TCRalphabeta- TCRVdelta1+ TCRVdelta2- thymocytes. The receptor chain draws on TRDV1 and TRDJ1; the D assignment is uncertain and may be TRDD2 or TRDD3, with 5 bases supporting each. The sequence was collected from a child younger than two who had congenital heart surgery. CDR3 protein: CALGSELPFGVLTDKLIF. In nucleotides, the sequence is TGTGCTCTTGGGTCGGAGCTTCCCTTTGGGGTTCTGACCGATAAACTCATCTTT.